These T cell receptor beta chains were read from a single sample in a study of blood T cell repertoires in COVID-19. Sequencing used immunoSEQ multiplex PCR; TCRdb keeps in-frame clones, though not all of them. This sample carries 120,000 to 150,000 clones, more than 75% of them seen once, and the ten largest clones take 0.95% to 1.5%. The sample taken for sequencing was PBMCs or T cells enriched from blood (not recorded which). These receptor sequences come from a woman younger than 45 with acute COVID-19. Each CDR3 is given without its conserved first and last residue. Each record gives: J gene, V gene, CDR3 protein.

j_call: TRBJ1-3; v_call: TRBV28; cdr3_aa: ASRDIYTIY
j_call: TRBJ2-7; v_call: TRBV28; cdr3_aa: ASSSTGYEQY
j_call: TRBJ1-5; v_call: TRBV14; cdr3_aa: ASSRDRTGPQH
j_call: TRBJ2-1; v_call: TRBV18; cdr3_aa: ASSTTGTGVSIAYNEQF
j_call: TRBJ1-6; v_call: TRBV7-3; cdr3_aa: ASSLESGTYSPLH
j_call: TRBJ1-1; v_call: TRBV5-1; cdr3_aa: ASSPARSNTEAF
j_call: TRBJ2-3; v_call: TRBV18; cdr3_aa: ASSPLEGVSTDTQY
j_call: TRBJ1-5; v_call: TRBV6-5; cdr3_aa: ASRATGVHNQPQH
j_call: TRBJ2-1; v_call: TRBV27; cdr3_aa: ASSSPGAAINEQF
j_call: TRBJ1-5; v_call: TRBV19; cdr3_aa: ASSLGHPSNQPQH
j_call: TRBJ1-1; v_call: TRBV28; cdr3_aa: ASCIGSSSEDTEAF
j_call: TRBJ1-1; v_call: TRBV5-6; cdr3_aa: ASSYAGQGWGNTEAF
j_call: TRBJ1-1; v_call: TRBV7-9; cdr3_aa: ASTWGDTEAF
j_call: TRBJ2-1; v_call: TRBV20-1; cdr3_aa: SASRSSGYNEQF
j_call: TRBJ2-5; v_call: TRBV18; cdr3_aa: ASSPTVTGVETQY
j_call: TRBJ2-1; v_call: TRBV19; cdr3_aa: ASSIAGYNEQF
j_call: TRBJ1-1; v_call: TRBV7-8; cdr3_aa: ASSRGTANTEAF
j_call: TRBJ2-5; v_call: TRBV3-1/TRBV3-2; cdr3_aa: ASSQTSFQETQY
j_call: TRBJ1-2; v_call: TRBV18; cdr3_aa: ASSPPGSYGYT
j_call: TRBJ1-6; v_call: TRBV3-1/TRBV3-2; cdr3_aa: ASSQDLRPSSYNSPLH
j_call: TRBJ2-2; v_call: TRBV28; cdr3_aa: ATVRAPNTGELF
j_call: TRBJ2-7; v_call: TRBV11-1; cdr3_aa: ASSSRLLSYEQY
j_call: TRBJ2-1; v_call: TRBV7-3; cdr3_aa: ASSAGLAEYNEQF
j_call: TRBJ2-5; v_call: TRBV29-1; cdr3_aa: SVEQGSETQY
j_call: TRBJ2-7; v_call: TRBV27; cdr3_aa: ASSSTQGTGLTYEQY
j_call: TRBJ1-6; v_call: TRBV30; cdr3_aa: AWRTRDRYNSPLH
j_call: TRBJ2-2; v_call: TRBV18; cdr3_aa: ASSLARTYGELF
j_call: TRBJ2-1; v_call: TRBV28; cdr3_aa: ASRPGLENEQF
j_call: TRBJ2-1; v_call: TRBV30; cdr3_aa: AWSGLAGYNEQF
j_call: TRBJ1-1; v_call: TRBV6-5; cdr3_aa: ASSPTGREAF
j_call: TRBJ2-2; v_call: TRBV18; cdr3_aa: ASSFSRGGNTGELF
j_call: TRBJ2-2; v_call: TRBV5-4; cdr3_aa: ASSLGGLARGTGELF
j_call: TRBJ1-2; v_call: TRBV12-3/TRBV12-4; cdr3_aa: ASSFRGENGYT
j_call: TRBJ2-7; v_call: TRBV27; cdr3_aa: ASSPGTVLYEQY
j_call: TRBJ2-2; v_call: TRBV7-9; cdr3_aa: ASSFLIGVSGELF
j_call: TRBJ1-1; v_call: TRBV30; cdr3_aa: AWSKIAYTEAF
j_call: TRBJ2-7; v_call: TRBV28; cdr3_aa: ASTPGTGFPEQY
j_call: TRBJ2-1; v_call: TRBV11-2; cdr3_aa: ASRLLAGGSANEQF
j_call: TRBJ1-6; v_call: TRBV7-8; cdr3_aa: ASSPGQISPLH
j_call: TRBJ1-5; v_call: TRBV3-1/TRBV3-2; cdr3_aa: ASSQDGGWSYSNQPQH
j_call: TRBJ1-1; v_call: TRBV5-8; cdr3_aa: ASSLGPGNTEAF
j_call: TRBJ1-2; v_call: TRBV2; cdr3_aa: ASSEVQGQGGYT
j_call: TRBJ1-4; v_call: TRBV28; cdr3_aa: ASSLDRATNEKLF
j_call: TRBJ1-4; v_call: TRBV29-1; cdr3_aa: SVRGYNEKLF
j_call: TRBJ2-3; v_call: TRBV3-1/TRBV3-2; cdr3_aa: ASSLRTTDTQY
j_call: TRBJ2-1; v_call: TRBV24-1; cdr3_aa: ATSDDGGRSYNEQF
j_call: TRBJ1-3; v_call: TRBV5-1; cdr3_aa: ASSYQTGSGNTIY
j_call: TRBJ2-7; v_call: TRBV7-8; cdr3_aa: ASSAAGNTYEQY
j_call: TRBJ1-5; v_call: TRBV7-2; cdr3_aa: ASSSGQGDSQPQH
j_call: TRBJ1-2; v_call: TRBV6-6; cdr3_aa: ASSYVEAYGYT
j_call: TRBJ2-1; v_call: TRBV10-3; cdr3_aa: AISETSPGEPNEQF
j_call: TRBJ2-7; v_call: TRBV6-5; cdr3_aa: ASSYGTSGSYEQY
j_call: TRBJ1-1; v_call: TRBV6-4; cdr3_aa: ASSVSGGHTEAF
j_call: TRBJ1-4; v_call: TRBV6-1; cdr3_aa: ASSEPTSGKLF
j_call: TRBJ1-2; v_call: TRBV27; cdr3_aa: ASSLVGTPNGYT